The rows below give T cell receptor beta chains drawn from one sample of a study of T cell responses to AZD1222 COVID-19 vaccine. Sequenced by immunoSEQ multiplex PCR; TCRdb stores in-frame clones only, minus some. Found here are 100,000 to 120,000 clones, roughly four fifths of them singletons; the top ten hold 4% to 5%. This material consisted of peripheral blood, taken on day 0 of AZD1222 vaccination. The receptors derive from an adult in good health. Both conserved end residues are trimmed from each CDR3. Fields, in order: J gene, V gene, CDR3 protein.

>TRBJ1-2|TRBV7-9
ASTKGQIGGYT
>TRBJ1-1|TRBV28
ASSSFGTGVRNTEAF
>TRBJ2-1|TRBV2
ASTSGEFDEQF
>TRBJ1-5|TRBV19
ASSIGTGARRGNQPQH
>TRBJ2-7|TRBV24-1
ATSDSRGDEQY
>TRBJ2-1|TRBV27
ASSARGGAYNEQF
>TRBJ2-6|TRBV29-1
SVDSSGANVLT
>TRBJ2-7|TRBV18
ASSPAGLAATDNEQY
>TRBJ2-1|TRBV14
ASRERGSSYNEQF
>TRBJ2-7|TRBV18
ASSQSSGTVYEQY
>TRBJ2-7|TRBV6-2/TRBV6-3
ASSYAGRYEQY
>TRBJ1-4|TRBV2
AARRGPEKLF
>TRBJ2-6|TRBV19
ASSTVSSGANVLT
>TRBJ1-2|TRBV30
AWSSQSRASSGYT
>TRBJ1-2|TRBV27
ASSSRGRSYGYT
>TRBJ2-7|TRBV9
ASSGGDSSYEQY
>TRBJ2-1|TRBV5-5
ASSYPVGYNEQF
>TRBJ2-5|TRBV30
AWTRTSGGAETQY
>TRBJ1-1|TRBV7-9
ACLWIGENTEAF
>TRBJ2-2|TRBV28
AYSSSGPTGELF
>TRBJ2-7|TRBV18
ASYRDSAYEQY
>TRBJ1-1|TRBV2
ASSRGRTEAF
>TRBJ2-2|TRBV18
ASSPDRVRTGELF
>TRBJ1-2|TRBV6-2/TRBV6-3
ASSDGHPYGYT
>TRBJ2-7|TRBV4-1
ASSRAPLLEQY
>TRBJ1-2|TRBV14
ASSQDGGRGAYGYT
>TRBJ1-3|TRBV7-2
ASSFQGIGNTIY